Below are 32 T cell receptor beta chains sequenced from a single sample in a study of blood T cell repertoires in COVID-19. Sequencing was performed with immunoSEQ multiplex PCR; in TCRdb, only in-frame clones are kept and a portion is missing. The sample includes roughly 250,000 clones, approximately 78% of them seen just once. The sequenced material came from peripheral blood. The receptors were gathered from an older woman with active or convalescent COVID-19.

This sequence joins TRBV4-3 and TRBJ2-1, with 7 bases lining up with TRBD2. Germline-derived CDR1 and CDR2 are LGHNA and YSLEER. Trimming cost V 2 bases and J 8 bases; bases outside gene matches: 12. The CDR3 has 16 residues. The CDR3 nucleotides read TGCGCCAGCAGCCAAAGGACTGGCGGGGGAGGAGATGAGCAGTTCTTC. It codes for CASSQRTGGGGDEQFF.

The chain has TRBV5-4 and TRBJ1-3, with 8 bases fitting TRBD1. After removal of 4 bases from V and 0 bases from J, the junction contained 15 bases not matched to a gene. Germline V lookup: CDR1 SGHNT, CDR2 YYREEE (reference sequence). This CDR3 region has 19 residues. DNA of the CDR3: TGTGCCAGCAGCAGGCGGACAGGGAGTGTTTTTACCTCTGGAAACACCATATATTTT. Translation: CASSRRTGSVFTSGNTIYF. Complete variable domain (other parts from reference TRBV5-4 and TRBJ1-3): ETGVTQSPTHLIKTRGQQVTLRCSSQSGHNTVSWYQQALGQGPQFIFQYYREEENGRGNFPPRFSGLQFPNYSSELNVNALELDDSALYLCASSRRTGSVFTSGNTIYFGEGSWLTVV.

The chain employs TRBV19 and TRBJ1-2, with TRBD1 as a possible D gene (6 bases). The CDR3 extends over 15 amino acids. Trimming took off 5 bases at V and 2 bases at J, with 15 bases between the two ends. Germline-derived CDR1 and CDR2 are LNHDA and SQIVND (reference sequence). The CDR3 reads CASSRTGRINYGYTF. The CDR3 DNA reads TGTGCCAGTAGTCGTACAGGGCGTATAAACTATGGCTACACCTTC.

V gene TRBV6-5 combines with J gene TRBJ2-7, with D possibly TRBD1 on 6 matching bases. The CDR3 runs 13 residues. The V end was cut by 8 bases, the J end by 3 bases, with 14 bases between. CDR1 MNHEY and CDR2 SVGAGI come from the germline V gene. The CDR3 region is CASRRTAGYEQYF. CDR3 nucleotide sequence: TGTGCCAGCCGGCGGACAGCTGGCTACGAGCAGTACTTC.

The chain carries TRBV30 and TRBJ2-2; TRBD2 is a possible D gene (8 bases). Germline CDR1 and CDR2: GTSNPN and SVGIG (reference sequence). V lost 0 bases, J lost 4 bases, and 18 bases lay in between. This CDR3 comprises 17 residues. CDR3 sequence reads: CAWSVGGGGPGTGELFF. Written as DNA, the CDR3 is TGTGCCTGGAGTGTAGGGGGCGGGGGGCCTGGCACCGGGGAGCTGTTTTTT.

The CDR3 here is CASSPVRTTVSYGYTF. The DNA of the CDR3 is TGTGCCAGCAGCCCCGTCCGGACGACAGTTAGCTATGGCTACACCTTC. The chain joins TRBV11-2 to TRBJ1-2, with D possibly TRBD1 on 5 matching bases. The V end was cut by 5 bases, the J end by 4 bases, with 20 bases between. This CDR3 region has 16 residues. Per germline, CDR1 SGHAT and CDR2 FQNNGV. Supplemented by reference TRBV11-2 and TRBJ1-2, the full variable domain reads EAGVAQSPRYKIIEKRQSVAFWCNPISGHATLYWYQQILGQGPKLLIQFQNNGVVDDSQLPKDRFSAERLKGVDSTLKIQPAKLEDSAVYLCASSPVRTTVSYGYTFGSGTRLTVV.

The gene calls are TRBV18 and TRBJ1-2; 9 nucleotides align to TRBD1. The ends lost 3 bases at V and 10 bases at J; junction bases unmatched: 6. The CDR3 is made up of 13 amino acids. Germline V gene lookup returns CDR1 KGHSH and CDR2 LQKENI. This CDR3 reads CASSPFGQGIYTF. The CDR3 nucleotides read TGTGCCAGCTCACCCTTTGGACAGGGGATCTACACCTTC.

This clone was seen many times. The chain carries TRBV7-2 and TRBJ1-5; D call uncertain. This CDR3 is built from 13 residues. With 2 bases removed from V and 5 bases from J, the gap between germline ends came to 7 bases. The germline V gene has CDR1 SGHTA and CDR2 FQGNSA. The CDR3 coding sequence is TGTGCCAGCAGCTTAACAAACGATCAGCCCCAGCATTTT. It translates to CASSLTNDQPQHF. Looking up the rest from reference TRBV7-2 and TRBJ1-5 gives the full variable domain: GAGVSQSPSNKVTEKGKDVELRCDPISGHTALYWYRQSLGQGLEFLIYFQGNSAPDKSGLPSDRFSAERTGGSVSTLTIQRTQQEDSAVYLCASSLTNDQPQHFGDGTRLSIL.

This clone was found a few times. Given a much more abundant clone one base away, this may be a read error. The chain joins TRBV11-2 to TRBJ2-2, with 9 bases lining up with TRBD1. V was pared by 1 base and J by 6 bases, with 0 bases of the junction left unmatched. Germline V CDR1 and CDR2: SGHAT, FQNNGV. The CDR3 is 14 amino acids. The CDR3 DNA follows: TGTGCCAGCAGCTTAGGGACAGGGGCCGGGGAGCTGTTTTTT. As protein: CASSLGTGAGELFF.

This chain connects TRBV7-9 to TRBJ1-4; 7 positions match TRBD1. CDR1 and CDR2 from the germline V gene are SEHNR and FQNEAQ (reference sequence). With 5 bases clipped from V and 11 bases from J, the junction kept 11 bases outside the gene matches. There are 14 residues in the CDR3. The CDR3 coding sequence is TGTGCCAGCAGCCCAGGACAGGTGCCGATGAAACTGTTTTTT. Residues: CASSPGQVPMKLFF.

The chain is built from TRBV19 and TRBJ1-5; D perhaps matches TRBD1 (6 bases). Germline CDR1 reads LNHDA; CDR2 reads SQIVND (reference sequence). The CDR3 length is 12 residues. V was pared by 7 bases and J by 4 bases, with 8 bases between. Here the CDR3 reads CASNQGNQPQHF. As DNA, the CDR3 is TGTGCCAGTAATCAGGGGAATCAGCCCCAGCATTTT.

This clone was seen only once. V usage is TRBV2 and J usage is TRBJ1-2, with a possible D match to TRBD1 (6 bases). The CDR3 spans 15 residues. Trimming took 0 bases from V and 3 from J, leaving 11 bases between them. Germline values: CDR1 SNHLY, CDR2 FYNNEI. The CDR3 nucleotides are TGTGCCAGCAGTGAAGCGACAGGCCGAGACTATGGCTACACCTTC. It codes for CASSEATGRDYGYTF.

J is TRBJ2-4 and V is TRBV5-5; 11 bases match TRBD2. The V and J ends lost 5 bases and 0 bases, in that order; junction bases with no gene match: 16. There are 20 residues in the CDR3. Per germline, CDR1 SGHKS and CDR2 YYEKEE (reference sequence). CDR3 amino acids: CASSFNPGLAASLAKNIQYF. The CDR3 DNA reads TGTGCCAGCAGTTTTAACCCGGGACTAGCGGCATCATTAGCCAAAAACATTCAGTACTTC.

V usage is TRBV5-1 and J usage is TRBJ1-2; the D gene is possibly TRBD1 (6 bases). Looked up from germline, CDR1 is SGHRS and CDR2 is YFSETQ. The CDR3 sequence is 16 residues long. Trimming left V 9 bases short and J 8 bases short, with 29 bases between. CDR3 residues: CATRGGGRGFSGGYTF. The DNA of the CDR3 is TGCGCCACCAGGGGCGGGGGGCGCGGGTTTTCGGGCGGCTACACCTTC.

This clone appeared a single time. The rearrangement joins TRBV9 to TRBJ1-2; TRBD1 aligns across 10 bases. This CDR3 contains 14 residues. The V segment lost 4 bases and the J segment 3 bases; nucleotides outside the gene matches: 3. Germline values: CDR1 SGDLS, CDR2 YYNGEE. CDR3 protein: CASSYGTGDYGYTF. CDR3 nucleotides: TGTGCCAGCAGCTACGGGACAGGGGACTATGGCTACACCTTC.

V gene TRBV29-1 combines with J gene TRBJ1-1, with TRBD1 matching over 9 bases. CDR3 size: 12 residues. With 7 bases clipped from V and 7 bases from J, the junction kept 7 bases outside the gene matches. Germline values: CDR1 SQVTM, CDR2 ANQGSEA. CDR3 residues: CSASNRGLEAFF. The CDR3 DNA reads TGCAGCGCTTCCAACAGGGGGCTTGAAGCTTTCTTT.

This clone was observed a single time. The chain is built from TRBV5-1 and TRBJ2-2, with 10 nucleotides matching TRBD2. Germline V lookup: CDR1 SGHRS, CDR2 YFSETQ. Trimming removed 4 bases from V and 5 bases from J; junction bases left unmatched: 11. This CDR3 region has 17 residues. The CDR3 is CASSPPRLAGVTGELFF. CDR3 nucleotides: TGCGCCAGCAGCCCCCCCCGCCTAGCGGGGGTGACCGGGGAGCTGTTTTTT.

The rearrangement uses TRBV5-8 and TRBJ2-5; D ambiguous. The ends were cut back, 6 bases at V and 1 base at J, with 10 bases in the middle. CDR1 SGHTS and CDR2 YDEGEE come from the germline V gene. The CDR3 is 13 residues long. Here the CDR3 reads CASTRLSQETQYF. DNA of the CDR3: TGTGCCAGCACCAGACTTTCCCAAGAGACCCAGTACTTC.

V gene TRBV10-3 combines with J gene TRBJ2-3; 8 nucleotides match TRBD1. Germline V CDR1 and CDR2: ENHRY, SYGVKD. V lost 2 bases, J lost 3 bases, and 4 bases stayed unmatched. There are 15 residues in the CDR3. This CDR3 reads CAISEGQGLTDTQYF. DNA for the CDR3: TGTGCCATCAGTGAGGGACAGGGATTAACAGATACGCAGTATTTT.

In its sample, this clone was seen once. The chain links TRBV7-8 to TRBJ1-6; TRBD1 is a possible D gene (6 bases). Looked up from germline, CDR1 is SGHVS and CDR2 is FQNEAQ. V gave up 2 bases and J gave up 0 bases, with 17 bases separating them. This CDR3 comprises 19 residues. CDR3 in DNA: TGTGCCAGCAGCTTAATCGGGGGGGGCCCTAGCTCCTATAATTCACCCCTCCACTTT. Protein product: CASSLIGGGPSSYNSPLHF.

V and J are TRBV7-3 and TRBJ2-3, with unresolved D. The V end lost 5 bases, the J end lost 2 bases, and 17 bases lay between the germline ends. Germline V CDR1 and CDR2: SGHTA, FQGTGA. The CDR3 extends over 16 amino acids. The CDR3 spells CASSRRAGRLTDTQYF. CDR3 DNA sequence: TGTGCCAGCAGCCGCCGCGCTGGCAGGCTCACAGATACGCAGTATTTT.

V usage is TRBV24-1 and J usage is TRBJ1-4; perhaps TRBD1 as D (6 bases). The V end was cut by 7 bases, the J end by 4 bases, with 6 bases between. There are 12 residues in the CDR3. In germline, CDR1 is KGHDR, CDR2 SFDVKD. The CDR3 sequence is CATRDSNEKLFF. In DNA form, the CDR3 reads TGTGCCACCAGGGACAGTAATGAAAAACTGTTTTTT.

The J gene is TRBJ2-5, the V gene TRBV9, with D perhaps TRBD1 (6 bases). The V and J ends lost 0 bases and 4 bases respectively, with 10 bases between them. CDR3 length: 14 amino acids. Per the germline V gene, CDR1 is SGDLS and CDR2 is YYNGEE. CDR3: CASSVVGAGETQYF. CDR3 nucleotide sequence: TGTGCCAGCAGCGTAGTGGGGGCTGGAGAGACCCAGTACTTC.

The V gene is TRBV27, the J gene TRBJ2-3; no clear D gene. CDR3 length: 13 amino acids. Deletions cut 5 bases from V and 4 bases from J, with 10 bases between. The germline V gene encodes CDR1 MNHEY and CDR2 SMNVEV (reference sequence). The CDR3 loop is CASSNIAPDTQYF. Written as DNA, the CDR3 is TGTGCCAGCAGTAACATAGCACCAGATACGCAGTATTTT.

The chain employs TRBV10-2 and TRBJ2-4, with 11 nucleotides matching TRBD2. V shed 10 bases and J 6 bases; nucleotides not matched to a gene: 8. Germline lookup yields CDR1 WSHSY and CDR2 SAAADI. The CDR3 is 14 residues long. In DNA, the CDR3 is TGCGCCACCGCACTAGCGGGGGTGGGAAACATTCAGTACTTC. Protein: CATALAGVGNIQYF.

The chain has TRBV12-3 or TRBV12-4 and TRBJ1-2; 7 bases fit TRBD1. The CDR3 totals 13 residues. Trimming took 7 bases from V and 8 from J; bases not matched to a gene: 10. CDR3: CASKKQGRAGYTF. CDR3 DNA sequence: TGTGCCAGCAAAAAACAGGGGAGAGCCGGCTACACCTTC.

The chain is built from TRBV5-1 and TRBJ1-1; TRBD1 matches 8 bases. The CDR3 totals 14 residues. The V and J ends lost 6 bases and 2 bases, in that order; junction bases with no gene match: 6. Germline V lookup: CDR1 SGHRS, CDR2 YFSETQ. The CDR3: CASTRQGSNTEAFF. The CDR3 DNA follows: TGCGCCAGCACCCGACAGGGGTCAAACACTGAAGCTTTCTTT. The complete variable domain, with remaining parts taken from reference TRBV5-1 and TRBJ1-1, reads KAGVTQTPRYLIKTRGQQVTLSCSPISGHRSVSWYQQTPGQGLQFLFEYFSETQRNKGNFPGRFSGRQFSNSRSEMNVSTLELGDSALYLCASTRQGSNTEAFFGQGTRLTVV.

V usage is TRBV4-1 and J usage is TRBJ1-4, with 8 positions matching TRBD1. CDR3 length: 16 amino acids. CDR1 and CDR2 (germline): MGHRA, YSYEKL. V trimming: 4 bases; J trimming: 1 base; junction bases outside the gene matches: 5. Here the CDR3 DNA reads TGCGCCAGCAGCCCCAGGGGGCAGGTAACTAATGAAAAACTGTTTTTT. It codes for CASSPRGQVTNEKLFF.

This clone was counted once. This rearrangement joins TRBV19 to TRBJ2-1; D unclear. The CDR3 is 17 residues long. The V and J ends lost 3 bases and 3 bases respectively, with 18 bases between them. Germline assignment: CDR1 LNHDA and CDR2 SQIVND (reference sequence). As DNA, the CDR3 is TGTGCCAGTAGTATGGCCCCCCCCGGCGCAGGCTACAATGAGCAGTTCTTC. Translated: CASSMAPPGAGYNEQFF.

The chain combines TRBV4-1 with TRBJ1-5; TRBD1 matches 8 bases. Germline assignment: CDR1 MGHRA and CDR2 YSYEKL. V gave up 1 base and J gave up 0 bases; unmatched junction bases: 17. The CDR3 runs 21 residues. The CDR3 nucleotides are TGCGCCAGCAGCCAAGTTGCCCCCCGGGACAGGACCTTAATTAGCAATCAGCCCCAGCATTTT. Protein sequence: CASSQVAPRDRTLISNQPQHF.

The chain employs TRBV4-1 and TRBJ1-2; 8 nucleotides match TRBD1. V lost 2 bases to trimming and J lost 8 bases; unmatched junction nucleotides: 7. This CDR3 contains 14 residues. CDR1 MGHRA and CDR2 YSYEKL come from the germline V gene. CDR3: CASSQSRGLGGYTF. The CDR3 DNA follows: TGCGCCAGCAGCCAATCCAGGGGGCTGGGGGGCTACACCTTC.

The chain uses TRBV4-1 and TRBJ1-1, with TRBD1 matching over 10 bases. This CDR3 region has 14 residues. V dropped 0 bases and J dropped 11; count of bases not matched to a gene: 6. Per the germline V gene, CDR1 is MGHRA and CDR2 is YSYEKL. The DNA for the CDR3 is TGCGCCAGCAGCCAAGACCGGGACAGGGGAGGGGCTTTCTTT. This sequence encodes CASSQDRDRGGAFF.